This T cell receptor beta chain is from a study of blood T cell repertoires in COVID-19. The overall study: COVID-19 samples collected from the United States, Italy and Spain covered acute and convalescent phases.

CDR1 and CDR2 from the germline V gene are SEHNR and FQNEAQ (reference sequence). J lost 2 bases, V lost 5 bases, and 9 bases had no gene match. There are 15 residues in the CDR3. TCRdb keeps only in-frame clones here, not all; method: immunoSEQ multiplex PCR. The repertoire has approximately 71,000 clones, around three quarters of them found once; the top ten carry around 23%. The sample taken for sequencing was peripheral blood. The receptor comes from a human donor in a cohort sampled during active COVID-19. The rearrangement uses TRBV7-9 and TRBJ2-7, with TRBD2 matching 7 bases. The CDR3 protein is CASSPIPRGTYEQYF. DNA of the CDR3: TGTGCCAGCAGCCCGATTCCGCGGGGGACCTACGAGCAGTACTTC. Together with reference TRBV7-9 and TRBJ2-7, the CDR3 gives the full variable domain: DTGVSQNPRHKITKRGQNVTFRCDPISEHNRLYWYRQTLGQGPEFLTYFQNEAQLEKSRLLSDRFSAERPKGSFSTLEIQRTEQGDSAMYLCASSPIPRGTYEQYFGPGTRLTVT.